This T cell receptor beta chain stems from a study of control samples from healthy donors and cancer patients. The method was immunoSEQ multiplex PCR; TCRdb's version includes in-frame clones alone and lacks a portion of them. The table records nearly 200,000 clones, about 90% of them present only once. Trimming shortened V by 3 bases and J by 0 bases, and 6 bases separated the two germline ends. CDR1 and CDR2 from the germline V gene are MNHEY and SMNVEV (reference sequence). This CDR3 has 13 residues. The source of this sequence is a man aged 30-40 years in good health. V and J are TRBV27 and TRBJ2-7, with D hard to call. Input material: blood. The CDR3 region is CASSLTHSYEQYF. For the CDR3, the DNA is TGTGCCAGCAGTTTGACTCACTCCTACGAGCAGTACTTC.